Sequencing of this T cell receptor (beta chain) was carried out in a study of siplizumab effects on memory and regulatory T cells. Germline CDR1 and CDR2: SGHVS and FQNEAQ. The CDR3 runs to 17 residues. The V and J ends lost 3 bases and 5 bases, in that order; junction bases with no gene match: 15. Measured with immunoSEQ multiplex PCR; TCRdb has only the in-frame clones, and not every one. The repertoire consists of around 100,000 clones, with about 95% occurring once and the leading ten covering over 1%. The sequenced sample was non-Treg CD4+ T cells sorted from blood. The chain recombines TRBV7-8 with TRBJ1-2; 7 bases fit TRBD1. This clonotype was obtained from a human donor in good health. Here the CDR3 DNA reads TGTGCCAGCAGCTTGGGGACAGTTGTAAGGCCCTTGTATGGCTACACCTTC. Amino acid sequence: CASSLGTVVRPLYGYTF. Drawing the rest from reference TRBV7-8 and TRBJ1-2, the complete variable domain is GAGVSQSPRYKVAKRGQDVALRCDPISGHVSLFWYQQALGQGPEFLTYFQNEAQLDKSGLPSDRFFAERPEGSVSTLKIQRTQQEDSAVYLCASSLGTVVRPLYGYTFGSGTRLTVV.